The T cell receptor (beta chain) described here comes from a study of blood T cell repertoires in COVID-19. As for the study in general: COVID-19 samples from acute and convalescent phases originated in the United States, Italy and Spain. PBMCs, B-cell-depleted T cells, or T cells provided the cDNA or gDNA that made up the material.

Per the original data handling: Estimation of nucleated cell counts was performed using reference gene primer amplification. Some clones are missing from TCRdb's copy, which holds only in-frame ones; the method was immunoSEQ multiplex PCR. From that table come the V and J calls and clone size; the DNA was used to work out D and trimming. The sample lists 100,000 to 150,000 clones, over 80% seen once, with about an eighth in the top ten. Per germline, CDR1 MNHNS and CDR2 SASEGT. The CDR3 is 14 amino acids. J lost 5 bases, V lost 5 bases, and 8 bases had no gene match. The rearrangement links TRBV6-1 to TRBJ2-5; 7 bases match TRBD2. This clonotype originated in a man in his sixties with acute or convalescent COVID-19. Sequencing was done on a sample of peripheral blood. The CDR3 coding sequence is TGTGCCAGCAGTTTAGCCGGGACTATCGAGACCCAGTACTTC. This codes for CASSLAGTIETQYF.